Following are 31 T cell receptor beta chains from one sample sequenced in a study of identical twins. In TCRdb, the 5' RACE reads were re-called with MiXCR into one record per CDR3 protein. The sample records about 250,000 distinct CDR3 sequences, roughly 8% being singletons. This same sample was also taken into another study, of yellow fever vaccine responses in identical twins.

The specimen was CD8+ T cells sorted from blood. These receptors originate from a woman aged 18-29 years in good health.

The CDR3 nucleotides are TGTGCCACCTTGGAGGCAACCGGGGAGCTGTTTTTT. This encodes CATLEATGELFF. The J gene is TRBJ2-2, the V gene TRBV7-8; maybe TRBD2 (5 bases). The CDR3 runs 12 residues. Germline V gene lookup returns CDR1 SGHVS and CDR2 FQNEAQ. The V end lost 10 bases, the J end lost 5 bases, and 11 bases lay between the germline ends.

This clonotype showed up just a few times. This chain connects TRBV6-4 to TRBJ2-1; D possibly corresponds to TRBD1 (6 bases). The CDR3 length is 14 residues. Deletions cut 3 bases from V and 3 bases from J, with 9 bases between. Germline V gene data show CDR1 as MRHNA and CDR2 as SNTAGT. CDR3: CASSEKQGYNEQFF. The CDR3 nucleotides are TGTGCCAGCAGTGAGAAACAGGGCTACAATGAGCAGTTCTTC.

The rearrangement joins TRBV5-6 to TRBJ2-7; D is undetermined. V was shortened by 2 bases and J by 6 bases, with 9 bases between the two germline ends. The CDR3 covers 12 residues. In germline, CDR1 is SGHDT, CDR2 YYEEEE. CDR3: CASSFSGSEQYF. DNA for the CDR3: TGTGCCAGCAGCTTTTCAGGATCCGAGCAGTACTTC.

The V call is TRBV10-3, the J call TRBJ1-1; no clear D. The CDR3 length is 15 residues. Trimming stripped 3 bases from V and 0 bases from J, with 11 bases between. The germline gives CDR1 ENHRY, CDR2 SYGVKD. CDR3 in amino acids: CAISDGITMNTEAFF. The CDR3 DNA reads as TGTGCCATCAGTGACGGCATAACCATGAACACTGAAGCTTTCTTT.

This clonotype was seen a few times. The chain employs TRBV11-2 and TRBJ2-1, with D perhaps matching TRBD1 (7 bases). Germline V gives CDR1 SGHAT, CDR2 FQNNGV. The CDR3 consists of 21 residues. V was shortened by 5 bases and J by 0 bases, with 29 bases between the two germline ends. CDR3 DNA: TGTGCCAGCAGCCGCCCGTTGGATGGACAGGATACGGGACTCTCCTACAATGAGCAGTTCTTC. Its protein is CASSRPLDGQDTGLSYNEQFF.

This clonotype came up many times. V is TRBV4-3 and J is TRBJ2-3; maybe TRBD2 (6 bases). The CDR3 runs 17 residues. V gave up 2 bases and J gave up 0 bases, with 15 bases separating them. Germline V lookup: CDR1 LGHNA, CDR2 YSLEER. Written as DNA, the CDR3 is TGCGCCAGCAGCCAAAATACCGGGACTCTGAGCACAGATACGCAGTATTTT. It specifies CASSQNTGTLSTDTQYF.

This clonotype was seen repeatedly, ten times or more. The chain is built from TRBV6-2 or TRBV6-3 and TRBJ2-7; D ambiguous. Germline V lookup: CDR1 MNHEY, CDR2 SVGEGT. The V and J ends lost 7 bases and 1 base respectively, with 5 bases between them. This CDR3 comprises 11 residues. Here the CDR3 DNA reads TGTGCCAGCAAGCGATCCTACGAGCAGTACTTC. It is translated as CASKRSYEQYF.

This clonotype was seen a few times. V is TRBV7-2 and J is TRBJ2-6, with D perhaps assigned TRBD1 or TRBD2 (5 bases each). V shed 5 bases and J shed 4 bases, with 9 bases lying between them. The CDR3 is 14 residues long. Germline V gene lookup returns CDR1 SGHTA and CDR2 FQGNSA. CDR3 residues: CASSLWDGANVLTF. DNA of the CDR3: TGTGCCAGCAGCCTGTGGGACGGGGCCAACGTCCTGACTTTC. Full variable domain (missing parts from reference TRBV7-2 and TRBJ2-6): GAGVSQSPSNKVTEKGKDVELRCDPISGHTALYWYRQSLGQGLEFLIYFQGNSAPDKSGLPSDRFSAERTGGSVSTLTIQRTQQEDSAVYLCASSLWDGANVLTFGAGSRLTVL.

The chain joins TRBV2 to TRBJ2-1; D remains ambiguous. CDR1 is SNHLY and CDR2 is FYNNEI in the germline V gene. The V end was cut by 4 bases, the J end by 7 bases, with 17 bases between. There are 15 residues in the CDR3. CDR3 nucleotide sequence: TGTGCCAGCAGTGCCTCCCTAGTGGGGTTGAATGAGCAGTTCTTC. Translated: CASSASLVGLNEQFF.

The V call is TRBV4-3, the J call TRBJ2-1, with D perhaps TRBD2 (7 bases). CDR3 length: 16 residues. CDR1 is LGHNA and CDR2 is YSLEER in the germline V gene. Between the trimmed V and J ends, which lost 4 bases and 3 bases, there was a span of 16 bases. CDR3 coding DNA: TGCGCCAGCAGCCTACTAGCGAGGGGGGACTACAATGAGCAGTTCTTC. The encoded protein is CASSLLARGDYNEQFF.

The chain recombines TRBV27 with TRBJ2-7; 10 bases line up with TRBD2. Unmatched junction bases numbered 6, after V lost 5 bases and J lost 2 bases. Germline CDR1 is MNHEY and CDR2 is SMNVEV (reference sequence). The CDR3 loop spans 15 amino acids. The CDR3 DNA reads TGTGCCAGCAGTCTACTAGCGGGGTTCGCCTACGAGCAGTACTTC. Amino acid sequence: CASSLLAGFAYEQYF.

V is TRBV9 and J is TRBJ2-1; 7 bases map to TRBD1. This CDR3 is 13 amino acids long. Germline V gene data show CDR1 as SGDLS and CDR2 as YYNGEE. V trimming: 6 bases; J trimming: 5 bases; junction bases outside the gene matches: 5. The CDR3 region has the DNA TGTGCCAGCACCACAGGGGTCCACAATGAGCAGTTCTTC. It codes for CASTTGVHNEQFF.

This chain uses TRBV10-3 with TRBJ1-1; D unclear. Trimming left V 6 bases short and J 2 bases short, with 7 bases between. This CDR3 region has 12 residues. CDR1 ENHRY and CDR2 SYGVKD come from the germline V gene. CDR3 residues: CAIRDLNTEAFF. The CDR3 DNA reads as TGTGCCATCAGGGACCTAAACACTGAAGCTTTCTTT.

This clonotype was detected many times. This rearrangement joins TRBV7-9 to TRBJ2-7; D may be TRBD1 or TRBD2 (5 bases each). Trimming left V 3 bases short and J 2 bases short, with 11 bases between. There are 14 residues in the CDR3. Per germline, CDR1 SEHNR and CDR2 FQNEAQ (reference sequence). CDR3 in amino acids: CASSFPGSPYEQYF. The CDR3 region has the DNA TGTGCCAGCAGCTTTCCAGGGAGCCCCTACGAGCAGTACTTC.

The sample holds a few counts of this clonotype. The rearrangement links TRBV27 to TRBJ2-7, with TRBD1 matching over 8 bases. Unmatched junction bases numbered 9, after V lost 3 bases and J lost 5 bases. The CDR3 length is 15 residues. Germline assignment: CDR1 MNHEY and CDR2 SMNVEV (reference sequence). The CDR3 loop is CASSLHGQGEDEQYF. CDR3 nucleotide sequence: TGTGCCAGCAGTTTGCACGGACAGGGAGAGGACGAGCAGTACTTC.

This clonotype has ten or more counts. This chain uses TRBV12-3 or TRBV12-4 with TRBJ1-5, with D possibly TRBD1 on 6 matching bases. The V end was cut by 2 bases, the J end by 5 bases, with 10 bases between. This CDR3 contains 14 residues. CDR3 loop: CASSLLGGDQPQHF. The CDR3 nucleotides are TGTGCCAGCAGTTTATTGGGGGGCGATCAGCCCCAGCATTTT.

This clonotype was found a few times. An end of the junction does not agree with germline; a read error may underlie this. V and J are TRBV20-1 and TRBJ2-1; D uncertain. This CDR3 has 10 amino acids. In germline, CDR1 is DFQATT, CDR2 SNEGSKA (reference sequence). CDR3 loop: CSAGENEQFF. The CDR3 bases are TGCAGTGCTGGAGAGAATGAGCAGTTCTTC.

This clonotype has just a few counts. This CDR3 reads CASTLEGYNEQFF. CDR3 in DNA: TGTGCCAGTACCCTAGAAGGCTACAATGAGCAGTTCTTC. The chain uses TRBV19 and TRBJ2-1; D not certain. This CDR3 is built from 13 residues. From germline, CDR1 is LNHDA and CDR2 SQIVND (reference sequence). Trimming stripped 7 bases from V and 3 bases from J, with 10 bases between.

Ten or more counts support this clonotype. The rearrangement links TRBV4-2 to TRBJ1-4; tentatively, D is TRBD1 (5 bases). Germline V CDR1 and CDR2: LGHNA, YNFKEQ. CDR3 length: 17 amino acids. Trimming left V 2 bases short and J 3 bases short, with 16 bases between. CDR3 residues: CASSQRRGEGPNEKLFF. CDR3 sequence (DNA): TGTGCCAGCAGCCAACGGCGGGGCGAGGGACCTAATGAAAAACTGTTTTTT.

This clonotype was picked up a small number of times. The chain has TRBV6-2 or TRBV6-3 and TRBJ2-2; D not resolved. Germline CDR1 MNHEY, CDR2 SVGEGT. Trimming pared 2 bases from V and 7 bases from J, leaving 5 bases between. The CDR3 has 12 amino acids. Here the CDR3 reads CASSYGGGELFF. The CDR3 DNA reads as TGTGCCAGCAGTTACGGTGGCGGGGAGCTGTTTTTT.

This clonotype showed up many times. The chain has TRBV29-1 and TRBJ2-1; D is undetermined. The CDR3 is made up of 14 amino acids. The germline gives CDR1 SQVTM, CDR2 ANQGSEA. The V end was cut by 4 bases, the J end by 0 bases, with 10 bases between. This CDR3 is CSVVAASSYNEQFF. In DNA, the CDR3 is TGCAGCGTTGTGGCGGCCAGCTCCTACAATGAGCAGTTCTTC.

This clonotype was counted many times. The J gene is TRBJ2-7, the V gene TRBV12-3 or TRBV12-4, with unresolved D. The CDR3 runs to 13 residues. The V and J ends lost 6 bases and 0 bases respectively, with 9 bases between them. CDR3 DNA: TGTGCCAGCAGGGACGGCACCTCCTACGAGCAGTACTTC. Amino acid sequence: CASRDGTSYEQYF.

This chain connects TRBV20-1 to TRBJ2-7; 10 nucleotides match TRBD2. V gave up 2 bases and J gave up 2 bases; unmatched junction bases: 0. Germline values: CDR1 DFQATT, CDR2 SNEGSKA (reference sequence). The CDR3 totals 13 residues. Here the CDR3 DNA reads TGCAGTGCTAGACTAGCGGGAGCCTACGAGCAGTACTTC. Its translation: CSARLAGAYEQYF.

This clonotype occurred a few times. CDR3 DNA: TGTGCCAGCAGTCTAAAAGACAGGGTCAATGAGCAGTTCTTC. Translated: CASSLKDRVNEQFF. The genes are TRBV28 and TRBJ2-1; 7 bases are shared with TRBD1. CDR1 and CDR2 from the germline V gene are MDHEN and SYDVKM. J lost 6 bases, V lost 5 bases, and 7 bases had no gene match. The CDR3 is 14 amino acids.

This clonotype came up a few times. The chain couples TRBV5-1 to TRBJ2-3, with 12 bases identical to TRBD2. The J segment lost 2 bases and the V segment lost 4 bases, leaving 5 bases of the junction unmatched. CDR1 and CDR2 from the germline V gene are SGHRS and YFSETQ. The CDR3 extends over 16 amino acids. DNA of the CDR3: TGCGCCAGCAGCATACTAGCGGGGGGATCCACAGATACGCAGTATTTT. It codes for CASSILAGGSTDTQYF.

The J gene is TRBJ2-1, the V gene TRBV3-1, with 8 bases fitting TRBD2. V was clipped by 0 bases and J by 4 bases; unmatched bases: 11. The CDR3 runs to 18 residues. Per the germline V gene, CDR1 is LGHDT and CDR2 is YNNKEL (reference sequence). The CDR3 is CASSQEGLAGAIYNEQFF. CDR3 nucleotide sequence: TGTGCCAGCAGCCAAGAAGGGCTAGCGGGCGCAATTTACAATGAGCAGTTCTTC.

The chain recombines TRBV28 with TRBJ2-2; D gene ambiguous. Trimming left V 6 bases short and J 0 bases short, with 11 bases between. The germline V gene has CDR1 MDHEN and CDR2 SYDVKM. The CDR3 loop spans 15 amino acids. The CDR3 bases are TGTGCCAGCAGCACCCCGACCGCGAACACCGGGGAGCTGTTTTTT. Translating it yields CASSTPTANTGELFF.

This clonotype was seen a handful of times. This chain joins TRBV3-1 and TRBJ2-2; D is unclear. The CDR3 is made up of 14 amino acids. Germline lookup yields CDR1 LGHDT and CDR2 YNNKEL (reference sequence). V lost 5 bases, J lost 7 bases, and 14 bases lay in between. Here the CDR3 reads CASSVNLVGGELFF. The CDR3 DNA follows: TGTGCCAGCAGCGTCAACCTAGTCGGCGGGGAGCTGTTTTTT.

There are a few counts of this clonotype. The rearrangement uses TRBV6-4 and TRBJ2-1; D perhaps matches TRBD2 (6 bases). Germline V gene data show CDR1 as MRHNA and CDR2 as SNTAGT. This CDR3 region has 14 residues. Trimming left V 2 bases short and J 6 bases short, with 11 bases between. Here the CDR3 DNA reads TGTGCCAGCAGTGACGTCGGCGGGGCCAATGAGCAGTTCTTC. This encodes CASSDVGGANEQFF.

The V call is TRBV20-1, the J call TRBJ2-5; 7 bases are a match to TRBD2. V lost 0 bases to trimming and J lost 4 bases; unmatched junction nucleotides: 8. The CDR3 contains 15 residues. Per the germline V gene, CDR1 is DFQATT and CDR2 is SNEGSKA (reference sequence). CDR3 residues: CSARDPSLAGETQYF. As DNA, the CDR3 is TGCAGTGCTAGAGATCCATCCTTAGCGGGAGAGACCCAGTACTTC.

This clonotype was seen a handful of times. V usage is TRBV6-5 and J usage is TRBJ2-1; 8 bases map to TRBD1. The V gene end was trimmed by 0 bases and the J gene end by 0 bases; junction bases not matched to a gene: 10. The germline CDR1 and CDR2 sequences are MNHEY and SVGAGI. CDR3 length: 19 amino acids. The CDR3 DNA sequence: TGTGCCAGCAGTTACTCGGGTCTAACAGGGGGTCTCTCCTACAATGAGCAGTTCTTC. Amino acids: CASSYSGLTGGLSYNEQFF.